These 8 T cell receptor beta chains share one sample of origin, sequenced in a study of T cell responses to AZD1222 COVID-19 vaccine. Sequencing used immunoSEQ multiplex PCR; TCRdb keeps in-frame clones, though not all of them. The profile covers fewer than 140,000 clones, with roughly 87% appearing a single time and 6.5% to 10% taken by the ten largest. Sequencing was performed on peripheral blood, taken 28 days after the second AZD1222 dose. The receptors shown here come from an adult who received the AZD1222 COVID-19 vaccine.

The V gene is TRBV2, the J gene TRBJ2-5; 15 positions agree with TRBD2. V was clipped by 7 bases and J by 5 bases; unmatched bases: 8. Germline values: CDR1 SNHLY, CDR2 FYNNEI. This CDR3 comprises 16 residues. The CDR3 nucleotides are TGTGCCAGCAACCCCGGACTAGCGGGGGGGCGGGAGACCCAGTACTTC. This translates into CASNPGLAGGRETQYF.

This sequence joins TRBV6-5 and TRBJ2-1; possible D gene TRBD1, 6 bases. V shed 6 bases and J shed 4 bases, with 10 bases lying between them. Looked up from germline, CDR1 is MNHEY and CDR2 is SVGAGI. The CDR3 extends over 13 amino acids. The CDR3 DNA reads as TGTGCCAGCAGGACAGGAACTTACAATGAGCAGTTCTTC. Its translation: CASRTGTYNEQFF.

J is TRBJ2-2 and V is TRBV7-2, with TRBD2 as a possible D gene (7 bases). Germline CDR1 reads SGHTA; CDR2 reads FQGNSA. V was trimmed by 0 bases and J by 14 bases, leaving 16 bases between them. The CDR3 sequence is 14 residues long. CDR3: CASSLAGGPLELFF. The DNA of the CDR3 is TGTGCCAGCAGCTTAGCGGGGGGGCCGTTGGAACTGTTTTTT.

The chain is built from TRBV5-1 and TRBJ2-5; D gene ambiguous. Germline assignment: CDR1 SGHRS and CDR2 YFSETQ. V gave up 0 bases and J gave up 1 base, with 10 bases separating them. The CDR3 extends over 15 amino acids. CDR3 sequence: CASSLALVAQETQYF. The CDR3 region has the DNA TGCGCCAGCAGCTTGGCTTTGGTGGCCCAAGAGACCCAGTACTTC.

The chain uses TRBV6-1 and TRBJ2-2; D assignment may be TRBD1 or TRBD2 (5 bases each). CDR1 and CDR2 (germline): MNHNS, SASEGT. V was clipped by 4 bases and J by 1 base, with 13 bases between them. The CDR3 length is 16 residues. Written as DNA, the CDR3 is TGTGCCAGCAGTGCCGACAATGGGGGGAACACCGGGGAGCTGTTTTTT. Residues: CASSADNGGNTGELFF.

This clone was detected only a few times. This sequence joins TRBV6-5 and TRBJ2-7; 9 bases align to TRBD1. The junction had 8 bases not matched to a gene; V was cut back by 6 bases and J by 2 bases. CDR1 is MNHEY and CDR2 is SVGAGI in the germline V gene. The CDR3 contains 15 residues. Written as DNA, the CDR3 is TGTGCCAGCAGGTCCGGGACAGGGTCGCCCTACGAGCAGTACTTC. It specifies CASRSGTGSPYEQYF.

The rearrangement links TRBV9 to TRBJ2-1; 7 bases are a match to TRBD2. V was pared by 0 bases and J by 10 bases, with 10 bases of the junction left unmatched. Germline V gives CDR1 SGDLS, CDR2 YYNGEE. This CDR3 is built from 15 residues. CDR3 protein: CASSVGGGALLEQFF. The CDR3 DNA follows: TGTGCCAGCAGCGTAGGCGGGGGAGCTTTGTTGGAGCAGTTCTTC.

The J gene is TRBJ1-2, the V gene TRBV5-8; the D gene is possibly TRBD1 (5 bases). V lost 1 base and J lost 8, with 21 bases in between. Germline assignment: CDR1 SGHTS and CDR2 YDEGEE. The length of the CDR3 is 16 residues. CDR3 sequence: CASSLSGQGHDGGYTF. CDR3 sequence (DNA): TGTGCCAGCAGCTTGTCTGGTCAGGGTCACGACGGGGGCTACACCTTC.